This T cell receptor beta chain was recorded in a study of CD8 T cells in ankylosing spondylitis. Each CDR3 protein is one row after TCRdb ran MiXCR on the 5' RACE reads. The sample has approximately 250,000 distinct CDR3 sequences, more than 20% seen once; the top ten hold 0.5% to 0.75%. Trimming cost V 5 bases and J 4 bases; bases outside gene matches: 11. This CDR3 is 17 amino acids long. From germline, CDR1 is SGHVS and CDR2 FNYEAQ. At least ten counts were recorded for this clonotype. The clonotype comes from a male donor with ankylosing spondylitis or in good health (not recorded which). Sequences were obtained from blood, either unsorted or a sorted T cell fraction (not recorded which). The genes are TRBV7-6 and TRBJ2-6; 7 positions agree with TRBD1. The CDR3 protein is CASSLSQTGAGANVLTF. CDR3 nucleotide sequence: TGTGCCAGCAGCCTCTCACAAACAGGGGCAGGGGCCAACGTCCTGACTTTC.